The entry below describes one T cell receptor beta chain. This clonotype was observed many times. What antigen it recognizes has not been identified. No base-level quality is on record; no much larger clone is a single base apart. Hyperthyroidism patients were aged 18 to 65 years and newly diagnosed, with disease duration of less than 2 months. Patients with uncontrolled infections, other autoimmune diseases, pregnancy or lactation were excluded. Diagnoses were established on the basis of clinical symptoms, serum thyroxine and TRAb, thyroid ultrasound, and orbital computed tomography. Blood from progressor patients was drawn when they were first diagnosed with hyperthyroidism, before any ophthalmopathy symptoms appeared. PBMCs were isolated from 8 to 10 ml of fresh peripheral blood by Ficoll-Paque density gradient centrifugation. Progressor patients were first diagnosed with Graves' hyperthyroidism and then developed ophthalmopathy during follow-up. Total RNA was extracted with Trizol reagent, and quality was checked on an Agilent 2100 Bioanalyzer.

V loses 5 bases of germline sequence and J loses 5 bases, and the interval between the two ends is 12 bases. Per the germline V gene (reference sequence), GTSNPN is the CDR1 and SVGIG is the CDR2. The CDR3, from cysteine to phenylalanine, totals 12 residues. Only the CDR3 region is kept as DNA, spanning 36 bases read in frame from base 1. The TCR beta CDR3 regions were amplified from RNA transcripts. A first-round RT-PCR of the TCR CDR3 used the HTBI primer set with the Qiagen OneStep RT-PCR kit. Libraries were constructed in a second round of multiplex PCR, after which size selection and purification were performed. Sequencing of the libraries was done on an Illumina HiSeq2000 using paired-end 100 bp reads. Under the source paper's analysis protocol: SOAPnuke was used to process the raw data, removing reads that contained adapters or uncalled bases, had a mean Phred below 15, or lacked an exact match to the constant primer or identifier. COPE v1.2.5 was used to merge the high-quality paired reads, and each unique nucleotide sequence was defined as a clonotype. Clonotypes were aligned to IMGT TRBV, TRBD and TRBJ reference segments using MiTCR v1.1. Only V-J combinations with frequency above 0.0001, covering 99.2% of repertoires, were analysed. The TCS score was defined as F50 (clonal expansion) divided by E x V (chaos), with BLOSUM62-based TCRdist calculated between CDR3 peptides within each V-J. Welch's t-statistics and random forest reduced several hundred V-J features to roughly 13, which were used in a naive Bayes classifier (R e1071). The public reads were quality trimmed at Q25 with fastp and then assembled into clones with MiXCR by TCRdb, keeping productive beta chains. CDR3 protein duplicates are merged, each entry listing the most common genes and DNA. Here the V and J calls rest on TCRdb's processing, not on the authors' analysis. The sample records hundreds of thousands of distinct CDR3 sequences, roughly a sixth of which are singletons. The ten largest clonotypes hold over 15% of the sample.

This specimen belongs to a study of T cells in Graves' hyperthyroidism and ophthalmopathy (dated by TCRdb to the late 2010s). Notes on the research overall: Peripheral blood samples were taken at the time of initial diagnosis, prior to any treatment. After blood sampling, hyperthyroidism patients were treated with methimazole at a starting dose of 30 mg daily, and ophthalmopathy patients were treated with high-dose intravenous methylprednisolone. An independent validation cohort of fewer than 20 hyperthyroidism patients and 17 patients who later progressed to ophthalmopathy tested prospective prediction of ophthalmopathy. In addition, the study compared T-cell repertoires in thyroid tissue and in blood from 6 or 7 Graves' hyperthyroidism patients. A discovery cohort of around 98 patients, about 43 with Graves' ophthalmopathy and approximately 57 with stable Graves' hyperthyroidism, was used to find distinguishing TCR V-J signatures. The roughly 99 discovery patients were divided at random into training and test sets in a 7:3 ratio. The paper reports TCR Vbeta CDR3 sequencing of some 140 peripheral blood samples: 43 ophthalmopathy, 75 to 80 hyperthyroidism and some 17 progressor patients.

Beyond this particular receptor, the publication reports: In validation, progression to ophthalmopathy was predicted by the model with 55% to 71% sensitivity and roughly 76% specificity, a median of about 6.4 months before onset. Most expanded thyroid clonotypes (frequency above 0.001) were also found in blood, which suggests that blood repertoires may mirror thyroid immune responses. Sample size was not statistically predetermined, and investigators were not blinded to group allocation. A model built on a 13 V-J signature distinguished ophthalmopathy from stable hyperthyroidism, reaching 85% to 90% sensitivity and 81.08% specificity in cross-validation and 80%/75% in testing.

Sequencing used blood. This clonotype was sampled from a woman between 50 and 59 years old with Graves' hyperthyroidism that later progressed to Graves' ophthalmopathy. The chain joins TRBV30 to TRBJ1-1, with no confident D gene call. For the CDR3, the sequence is CAWGPGLTEAFF. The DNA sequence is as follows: TGTGCCTGGGGCCCGGGCCTAACTGAAGCTTTCTTT.